This TCR beta chain was retrieved from a study of T cell responses to AZD1222 COVID-19 vaccine. Overall study context: Investigators merged groups given second doses at roughly 4 or roughly 12 weeks. Overall study results and limits: Most donors were white British and more were female, and clonal diversity was possibly underestimated. Mapped onto spike, vaccine-associated CD4 TCRs spanned it and were dominant at 160-218 and 743-854. Reports say nearly half of spike-specific TCRs go after unmutated variant regions.

This table comes from immunoSEQ multiplex PCR, and its TCRdb copy is limited to in-frame clones, with some not included. The sample contains approximately 170,000 clones, approximately 90% of which appear only once. Remarks on this clone: Its antigen remains unknown. The junction does not match germline at one end; this may be a read error.

Germline V lookup: CDR1 SSHAT, CDR2 FNYEAQ (reference sequence). CDR3 length: 13 residues. The source was peripheral blood, collected on day 0 of AZD1222 vaccination. The genes are TRBV7-7 and TRBJ2-3; D uncertain. The clonotype originates from an adult in good health. In nucleotides, the CDR3 is TGTGCTAGCAGCCCTCCTTTGACAGATACGCAGTATTTT. It yields the protein CASSPPLTDTQYF.